This T cell receptor (beta chain) was captured by sequencing in a study of control samples from healthy donors and cancer patients. Using immunoSEQ multiplex PCR, the repertoire was profiled, and TCRdb retains in-frame clones only, with some absent. The table includes some 160,000 clones, about nine tenths detected once. Trimming took off 7 bases at V and 5 bases at J, with 15 bases between the two ends. The CDR3 extends over 12 amino acids. CDR1 is SQVTM and CDR2 is ANQGSEA in the germline V gene. The chain uses TRBV29-1 and TRBJ2-7, with D perhaps assigned TRBD1 or TRBD2 (5 bases each). The receptor's source is a man between 25 and 39 years old in good health. Input material: blood. The CDR3, as DNA: TGCAGCGCCGAGGGGAATGGGGACGAGCAGTACTTC. Translation: CSAEGNGDEQYF.